What follows are 26 T cell receptor beta chains derived from one specimen sequenced in a study of blood T cell repertoires in COVID-19. Profiled with immunoSEQ multiplex PCR; TCRdb holds only in-frame clones, not every one. The data show about 330,000 clones, with over 80% seen just once and roughly 8.9% held by the top ten. Sample: peripheral blood. The receptors come from a man aged 25 to 40 with COVID-19, enrolled during active disease.

The CDR3 spells CALGEGNTGELFF. The CDR3 DNA follows: TGTGCCTTAGGGGAGGGGAACACCGGGGAGCTGTTTTTT. V gene TRBV10-3 combines with J gene TRBJ2-2; 7 bases match TRBD2. Germline V gene sequence: CDR1 ENHRY, CDR2 SYGVKD. The CDR3 loop spans 13 amino acids. V was clipped by 11 bases and J by 1 base; unmatched bases: 4.

The V gene is TRBV30, the J gene TRBJ1-3, with D perhaps matching TRBD1 (6 bases). V lost 0 bases to trimming and J lost 7 bases, with 13 bases between them. The CDR3 is 14 amino acids. Per germline, CDR1 GTSNPN and CDR2 SVGIG (reference sequence). The CDR3 DNA is TGTGCCTGGAGTGTAGAAGTAACAGGGAACACCATATATTTT. Its translation: CAWSVEVTGNTIYF.

A single count supports this clone. This sequence joins TRBV11-2 and TRBJ2-7; D is perhaps TRBD1 (6 bases). Germline CDR1 SGHAT, CDR2 FQNNGV. V was trimmed by 8 bases and J by 2 bases, leaving 13 bases between them. The CDR3 runs to 13 residues. The CDR3 region is CASGQRTPYEQYF. CDR3 sequence (DNA): TGTGCCAGCGGACAGCGGACGCCCTACGAGCAGTACTTC.

The rearrangement joins TRBV5-1 to TRBJ1-1; 7 nucleotides align to TRBD1. This CDR3 has 14 amino acids. With 4 bases clipped from V and 2 bases from J, the junction kept 5 bases outside the gene matches. The germline V gene has CDR1 SGHRS and CDR2 YFSETQ. CDR3 sequence: CASSTGTDNTEAFF. CDR3 in DNA: TGCGCCAGCAGCACGGGGACAGACAACACTGAAGCTTTCTTT.

This chain links TRBV7-2 with TRBJ2-1; possibly TRBD2 for D (6 bases). The CDR3 runs 15 residues. The germline gives CDR1 SGHTA, CDR2 FQGNSA. Deletions cut 2 bases from V and 4 bases from J, with 12 bases between. In DNA, the CDR3 is TGTGCCAGCAGCTTACCGCGGGGCGGGTACAATGAGCAGTTCTTC. This gives the protein CASSLPRGGYNEQFF.

This sequence joins TRBV7-2 and TRBJ2-7; D call uncertain. Trimming took 4 bases from V and 6 from J, leaving 10 bases between them. CDR1 and CDR2 (germline): SGHTA, FQGNSA. This CDR3 spans 12 amino acids. The CDR3 DNA follows: TGTGCCAGCAGCTCCACAGTAAGCGAGCAGTACTTC. Protein: CASSSTVSEQYF.

The chain recombines TRBV19 with TRBJ2-7; 7 positions match TRBD2. The junction had 8 bases not matched to a gene; V was cut back by 3 bases and J by 6 bases. CDR3 length: 14 residues. Per germline, CDR1 LNHDA and CDR2 SQIVND (reference sequence). CDR3 region: CASSIIREDPEQYF. The CDR3 bases are TGTGCCAGTAGTATTATTCGGGAGGATCCCGAGCAGTACTTC.

V usage is TRBV29-1 and J usage is TRBJ1-1; unclear D gene. Between the trimmed V and J ends, which lost 3 bases and 6 bases, there was a span of 14 bases. The CDR3 runs 13 residues. Germline V CDR1 and CDR2: SQVTM, ANQGSEA. The CDR3 here is CSVDRAPGAEAFF. The DNA for the CDR3 is TGCAGCGTTGACAGAGCCCCCGGGGCTGAAGCTTTCTTT. The variable domain in full, with the rest retrieved from reference TRBV29-1 and TRBJ1-1, is SAVISQKPSRDICQRGTSLTIQCQVDSQVTMMFWYRQQPGQSLTLIATANQGSEATYESGFVIDKFPISRPNLTFSTLTVSNMSPEDSSIYLCSVDRAPGAEAFFGQGTRLTVV.

J is TRBJ1-2 and V is TRBV9, with TRBD1 as a possible D gene (5 bases). The CDR3 totals 11 residues. Looked up from germline, CDR1 is SGDLS and CDR2 is YYNGEE. V lost 0 bases and J 11 bases, leaving 8 bases between the germline ends. The CDR3 sequence is CASSVEYRYTF. CDR3 nucleotides: TGTGCCAGCAGCGTAGAGTACAGGTACACCTTC.

V gene TRBV9 combines with J gene TRBJ2-7; 8 nucleotides agree with TRBD1. V shed 3 bases, J shed 2 bases, and the junction held 7 bases outside the gene matches. In germline, CDR1 is SGDLS, CDR2 YYNGEE. The CDR3 is 15 residues long. The CDR3 region is CASSEFGTGPYEQYF. In nucleotides, the CDR3 is TGTGCCAGCAGCGAGTTCGGGACAGGACCCTACGAGCAGTACTTC.

This chain uses TRBV9 with TRBJ1-1, with 7 bases identical to TRBD1. Germline lookup yields CDR1 SGDLS and CDR2 YYNGEE. The V gene end was trimmed by 4 bases and the J gene end by 0 bases; junction bases not matched to a gene: 9. The CDR3 runs 16 residues. In DNA, the CDR3 is TGTGCCAGCAGCTCACACCGCAGGGGGATGAACACTGAAGCTTTCTTT. Protein sequence: CASSSHRRGMNTEAFF.

This clone showed up just once. V usage is TRBV7-7 and J usage is TRBJ2-2, with TRBD1 as a possible D gene (5 bases). The CDR3 loop spans 14 amino acids. Germline CDR1 is SSHAT and CDR2 is FNYEAQ (reference sequence). Trimming took 5 bases from V and 1 from J, leaving 8 bases between them. The CDR3 loop is CASSNTGNTGELFF. Written as DNA, the CDR3 is TGTGCCAGCAGCAACACAGGGAACACCGGGGAGCTGTTTTTT.

CDR3: CASSLVRGPNQPQHF. CDR3 in DNA: TGTGCCAGCAGCTTAGTGCGGGGTCCAAATCAGCCCCAGCATTTT. The V and J genes are TRBV11-2 and TRBJ1-5; no reliable D call. Germline CDR1 and CDR2: SGHAT and FQNNGV. V lost 1 base, J lost 4 bases, and 11 bases lay in between. There are 15 residues in the CDR3.

The V gene is TRBV7-3, the J gene TRBJ2-6; TRBD1 matches at 11 bases. Germline V CDR1 and CDR2: SGHTA, FQGTGA. The CDR3 is 17 amino acids. With 5 bases clipped from V and 0 bases from J, the junction kept 3 bases outside the gene matches. Written as DNA, the CDR3 is TGTGCCAGCAGCCTAGGGACAGGGGGCTCTGGGGCCAACGTCCTGACTTTC. This codes for CASSLGTGGSGANVLTF. Based on the CDR3 plus reference TRBV7-3 and TRBJ2-6, the full variable domain is GAGVSQTPSNKVTEKGKYVELRCDPISGHTALYWYRQSLGQGPEFLIYFQGTGAADDSGLPNDRFFAVRPEGSVSTLKIQRTERGDSAVYLCASSLGTGGSGANVLTFGAGSRLTVL.

This rearrangement joins TRBV18 to TRBJ2-7; D unresolved. Trimming stripped 0 bases from V and 2 bases from J, with 11 bases between. The CDR3 covers 15 residues. Per the germline V gene, CDR1 is KGHSH and CDR2 is LQKENI. In nucleotides, the CDR3 is TGTGCCAGCTCACCACCGCCGGCAGGAACCTACGAGCAGTACTTC. It encodes CASSPPPAGTYEQYF. The complete variable domain, with remaining parts taken from reference TRBV18 and TRBJ2-7, reads NAGVMQNPRHLVRRRGQEARLRCSPMKGHSHVYWYRQLPEEGLKFMVYLQKENIIDESGMPKERFSAEFPKEGPSILRIQQVVRGDSAAYFCASSPPPAGTYEQYFGPGTRLTVT.

This chain joins TRBV5-1 and TRBJ1-2; 7 bases are a match to TRBD1. Looked up from germline, CDR1 is SGHRS and CDR2 is YFSETQ. The CDR3 loop spans 14 amino acids. J lost 6 bases, V lost 3 bases, and 8 bases had no gene match. This CDR3 reads CASSYRGRDDGYTF. CDR3 nucleotide sequence: TGCGCCAGCAGCTACAGGGGTAGAGACGATGGCTACACCTTC.

The chain has TRBV6-5 and TRBJ2-3; 7 nucleotides align to TRBD2. Germline V gene data show CDR1 as MNHEY and CDR2 as SVGAGI. The CDR3 totals 14 residues. Losses at the gene ends were 2 bases for V and 5 bases for J; bases not matched to a gene: 4. CDR3 amino acids: CASSYGRAIDTQYF. The CDR3, as DNA: TGTGCCAGCAGTTACGGGAGGGCCATAGATACGCAGTATTTT.

The chain combines TRBV27 with TRBJ2-3, with a possible D match to TRBD2 (5 bases). Trimming left V 2 bases short and J 7 bases short, with 19 bases between. Per the germline V gene, CDR1 is MNHEY and CDR2 is SMNVEV (reference sequence). This CDR3 has 16 amino acids. For the CDR3, the DNA is TGTGCCAGCAGTTTAATGGCCGGGGTATCGTTGCATACGCAGTATTTT. Translated, it gives CASSLMAGVSLHTQYF.

The V call is TRBV7-9, the J call TRBJ2-5; perhaps TRBD1 as D (6 bases). Per the germline V gene, CDR1 is SEHNR and CDR2 is FQNEAQ (reference sequence). This CDR3 is built from 15 residues. V dropped 0 bases and J dropped 3 bases, with 11 bases sitting between them. CDR3 sequence (DNA): TGTGCCAGCAGCTTAGCAGTCACAGGGAAAGAGACCCAGTACTTC. Translating it yields CASSLAVTGKETQYF.

V is TRBV5-6 and J is TRBJ1-2; TRBD1 agrees at 7 bases. The CDR3 is 14 amino acids. The V gene's germline CDR1 is SGHDT and CDR2 YYEEEE. The junction had 3 bases not matched to a gene; V was cut back by 0 bases and J by 4 bases. CDR3 loop: CASSLDRGIYGYTF. In DNA, the CDR3 is TGTGCCAGCAGCTTGGACAGGGGAATCTATGGCTACACCTTC.

The chain joins TRBV5-1 to TRBJ1-6, with 7 bases that match TRBD1. With 4 bases clipped from V and 7 bases from J, the junction kept 11 bases outside the gene matches. The CDR3 totals 16 residues. Germline-derived CDR1 and CDR2 are SGHRS and YFSETQ. The chain's CDR3 is CASSQKPTGPNSPLHF. For the CDR3, the DNA is TGCGCCAGCAGCCAAAAGCCGACAGGGCCCAATTCACCCCTCCACTTT.

This clone was observed a handful of times. V gene TRBV7-2 combines with J gene TRBJ1-1; TRBD1 matches at 8 bases. V lost 5 bases to trimming and J lost 9 bases; unmatched junction nucleotides: 11. Germline CDR1 and CDR2: SGHTA and FQGNSA. The CDR3 consists of 14 residues. CDR3: CASSMDRAGMKAFF. CDR3 nucleotides: TGTGCCAGCAGCATGGACAGGGCAGGCATGAAAGCTTTCTTT.

V is TRBV4-1 and J is TRBJ2-3; maybe TRBD2 (6 bases). V was clipped by 3 bases and J by 0 bases, with 16 bases between them. This CDR3 contains 17 residues. Per germline, CDR1 MGHRA and CDR2 YSYEKL. The CDR3 coding sequence is TGCGCCAGCAGCCACCTTAGGGCGGGGTTAAGCACAGATACGCAGTATTTT. As protein: CASSHLRAGLSTDTQYF.

This chain joins TRBV11-3 and TRBJ2-3; D call uncertain. The CDR3 is 13 amino acids. V was pared by 6 bases and J by 3 bases, with 10 bases between. In germline, CDR1 is SGHNT, CDR2 YENEEA. This chain's CDR3 is CASSSLETDTQYF. The CDR3 nucleotides are TGTGCCAGCAGTTCTCTAGAAACAGATACGCAGTATTTT.

V and J are TRBV4-1 and TRBJ2-5; 9 positions match TRBD2. The V segment lost 1 base and the J segment 5 bases; nucleotides outside the gene matches: 8. This CDR3 contains 16 residues. From germline, CDR1 is MGHRA and CDR2 YSYEKL. CDR3 DNA: TGCGCCAGCAGCCAAGTTCGATTAGCGGGGGTGGAGACCCAGTACTTC. Its protein product is CASSQVRLAGVETQYF.

The chain employs TRBV19 and TRBJ1-5, with 10 bases that match TRBD1. The CDR3 runs 13 residues. The trim removed 9 bases at V and 4 bases at J, leaving 3 bases unmatched. In germline, CDR1 is LNHDA, CDR2 SQIVND (reference sequence). The CDR3 bases are TGTGCCAGGACGGACAGGGGGAATCAGCCCCAGCATTTT. Translation: CARTDRGNQPQHF.